This TCR beta chain was obtained from a study of blood T cell repertoires in COVID-19 (dated by TCRdb to 2018 to 2021). Looking at the study overall: The collaborator samples originated in the United States, Italy and Spain and spanned the acute and convalescent phases of COVID-19. The prospective study material was composed of cDNA or gDNA derived from T cells, B-cell-depleted T cells, or PBMCs. Deeply sampled blood TCRbeta repertoires from subjects exposed to, actively infected with, or recovered from COVID-19 were included in the dataset. The repertoires were made available in a free public database intended to serve as a resource for research on the immune response to SARS-CoV-2. Samples were obtained from the ongoing ImmuneRACE study (first 160 participants) and from 1,254 subjects provided by 6 global collaborators. The sample metadata nearly always contained a de-identified subject ID, COVID-19 status, age in years and sex. Where available, HLA class I and class II types were taken from metadata supplied by the sample provider and were not determined by assay-based typing.

Here V drops 6 bases and J drops 2 bases, and the junction holds 6 bases not matched to any gene. Sequences SNHLY (CDR1) and FYNNEI (CDR2) are obtained from the germline V gene. There are 14 amino acids in the CDR3, from cysteine to phenylalanine inclusive. Here the CDR3 DNA is all that survives: 42 bases in frame from base 1. TCRbeta CDR3 regions were amplified from genomic DNA using the immunoSEQ Assay, a bias-controlled multiplex PCR. Regarding the original processing steps: Within the assay, amplification of reference gene primers was used to estimate how many nucleated cells each sample contained. To quantify the absolute abundance of each unique TCRbeta CDR3 rearrangement, sequence reads were collapsed and filtered. For each sample, productive Simpson clonality was calculated by taking the square root of Simpson's diversity index across productive rearrangements. Held by TCRdb, this immuneACCESS table contains in-frame sequences only and omits some clones. Under half of the omission traces to an unresolved V gene where checked; the cause of the rest is unknown. V, J and clone size derive from that table, while D and trimming were established from the DNA sequence. Here the sample has under 80,000 clones; just under 90% occur a single time. 5.5% to 8.5% of the sample rests with the top ten.

Whole blood was collected in K2EDTA tubes by collaborating institutions according to the institutions' own protocols. For TCRbeta analysis, collaborators shipped samples in one of three forms: frozen whole blood, isolated PBMCs, or DNA extracted from either of those sample types. Paper-wide results and their limitations: The amount of clinical and demographic metadata varied by source and participant and was provided uncurated.

In the case of this clone: Its cognate antigen has yet to be identified. Per-base quality was not reported, and no clone a single base away is much larger than it.

This chain is built from TRBV2 and TRBJ2-7, and TRBD1 aligns with 8 junction nucleotides. The source is a woman aged 80 or over with active COVID-19. Sequencing was performed on peripheral blood. The CDR3 loop reads CASRPRQGPYEQYF. The nucleotide sequence reads TGTGCCAGCAGACCCCGACAGGGGCCCTACGAGCAGTACTTC. Supplemented by the reference TRBV2 and TRBJ2-7 proteins around the CDR3, the complete variable domain is EPEVTQTPSHQVTQMGQEVILRCVPISNHLYFYWYRQILGQKVEFLVSFYNNEISEKSEIFDDQFSVERPDGSNFTLKIRSTKLEDSAMYFCASRPRQGPYEQYFGPGTRLTVT.